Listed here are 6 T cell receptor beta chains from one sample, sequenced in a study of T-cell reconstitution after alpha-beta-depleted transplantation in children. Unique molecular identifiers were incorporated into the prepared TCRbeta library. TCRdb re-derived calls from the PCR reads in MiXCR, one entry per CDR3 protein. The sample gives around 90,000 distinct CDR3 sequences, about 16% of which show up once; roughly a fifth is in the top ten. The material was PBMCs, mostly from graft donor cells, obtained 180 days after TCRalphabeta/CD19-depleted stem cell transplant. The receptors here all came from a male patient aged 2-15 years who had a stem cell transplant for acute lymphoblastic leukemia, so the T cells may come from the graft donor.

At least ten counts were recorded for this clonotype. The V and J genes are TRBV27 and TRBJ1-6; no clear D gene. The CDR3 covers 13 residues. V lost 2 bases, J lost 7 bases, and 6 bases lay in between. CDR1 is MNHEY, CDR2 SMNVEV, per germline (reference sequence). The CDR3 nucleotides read TGTGCCAGCAGTTTAAGAGAGAATTCACCCCTCCACTTT. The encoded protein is CASSLRENSPLHF.

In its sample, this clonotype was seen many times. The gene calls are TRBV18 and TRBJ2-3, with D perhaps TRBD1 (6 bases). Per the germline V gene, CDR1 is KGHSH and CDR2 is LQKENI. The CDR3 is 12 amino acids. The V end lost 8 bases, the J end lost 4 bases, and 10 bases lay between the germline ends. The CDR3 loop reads CASGQIPDTQYF. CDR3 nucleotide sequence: TGTGCCAGCGGACAGATTCCAGATACGCAGTATTTT.

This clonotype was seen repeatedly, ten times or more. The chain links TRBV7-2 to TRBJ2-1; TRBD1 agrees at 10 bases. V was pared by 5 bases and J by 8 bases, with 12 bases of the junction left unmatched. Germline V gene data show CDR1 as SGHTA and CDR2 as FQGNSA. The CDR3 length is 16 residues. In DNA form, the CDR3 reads TGTGCCAGCAGCGTAGGGACAGGGGTAAATAACGATGAGCAGTTCTTC. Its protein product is CASSVGTGVNNDEQFF. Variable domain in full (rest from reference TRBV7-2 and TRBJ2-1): GAGVSQSPSNKVTEKGKDVELRCDPISGHTALYWYRQSLGQGLEFLIYFQGNSAPDKSGLPSDRFSAERTGGSVSTLTIQRTQQEDSAVYLCASSVGTGVNNDEQFFGPGTRLTVL.

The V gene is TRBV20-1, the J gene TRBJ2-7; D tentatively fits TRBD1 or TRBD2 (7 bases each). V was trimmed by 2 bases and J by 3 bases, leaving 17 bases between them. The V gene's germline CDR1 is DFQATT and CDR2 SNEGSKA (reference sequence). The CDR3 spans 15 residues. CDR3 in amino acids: CSARPGGGTDYEQYF. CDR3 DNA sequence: TGCAGTGCTAGACCAGGGGGAGGGACCGACTACGAGCAGTACTTC.

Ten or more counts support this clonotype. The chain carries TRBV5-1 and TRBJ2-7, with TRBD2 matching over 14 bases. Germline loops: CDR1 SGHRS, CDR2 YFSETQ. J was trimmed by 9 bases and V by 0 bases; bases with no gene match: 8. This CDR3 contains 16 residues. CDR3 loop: CASSLGGTSGRGMQYF. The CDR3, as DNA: TGCGCCAGCAGCTTGGGAGGGACTAGCGGGAGAGGGATGCAGTACTTC.

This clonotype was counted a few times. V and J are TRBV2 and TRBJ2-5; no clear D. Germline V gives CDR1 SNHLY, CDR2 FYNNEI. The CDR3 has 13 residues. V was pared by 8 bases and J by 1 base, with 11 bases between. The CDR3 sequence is CASGYGPQETQYF. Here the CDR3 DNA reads TGTGCCAGCGGTTATGGGCCCCAAGAGACCCAGTACTTC.